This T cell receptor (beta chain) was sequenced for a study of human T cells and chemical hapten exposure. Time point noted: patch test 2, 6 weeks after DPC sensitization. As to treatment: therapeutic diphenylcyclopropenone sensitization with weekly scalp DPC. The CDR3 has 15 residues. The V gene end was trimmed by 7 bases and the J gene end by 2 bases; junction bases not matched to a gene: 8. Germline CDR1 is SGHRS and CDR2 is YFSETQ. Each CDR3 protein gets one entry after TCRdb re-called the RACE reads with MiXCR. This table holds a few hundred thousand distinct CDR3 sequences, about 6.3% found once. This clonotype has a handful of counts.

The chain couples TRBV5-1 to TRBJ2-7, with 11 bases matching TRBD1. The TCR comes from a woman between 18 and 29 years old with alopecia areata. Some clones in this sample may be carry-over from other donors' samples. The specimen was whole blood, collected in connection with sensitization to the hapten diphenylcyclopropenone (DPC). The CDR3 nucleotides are TGCGCCAGCTTCTCCGGGACAGGGGGGCCCTACGAGCAGTACTTC. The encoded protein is CASFSGTGGPYEQYF. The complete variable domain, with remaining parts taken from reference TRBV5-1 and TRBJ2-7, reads KAGVTQTPRYLIKTRGQQVTLSCSPISGHRSVSWYQQTPGQGLQFLFEYFSETQRNKGNFPGRFSGRQFSNSRSEMNVSTLELGDSALYLCASFSGTGGPYEQYFGPGTRLTVT.